Listed here are 18 T cell receptor beta chains from one sample, sequenced in a study of response to subunit inactivated influenza vaccine. TCRdb called the RT-PCR reads again in MiXCR, with one record for every CDR3 protein. The sample lists a few hundred thousand distinct CDR3 sequences, 14% occurring once. This specimen consisted of PBMCs from blood, obtained 11 to 12 days after vaccination. The origin of the receptors is a man aged 50-60 years who received an inactivated influenza vaccine.

The chain links TRBV29-1 to TRBJ2-7, with 9 bases that match TRBD1. Trimming removed 0 bases from V and 2 bases from J; junction bases left unmatched: 8. The CDR3 contains 16 residues. Germline assignment: CDR1 SQVTM and CDR2 ANQGSEA. This CDR3 reads CSVEEFGDRATYEQYF. CDR3 sequence (DNA): TGCAGCGTTGAAGAATTTGGGGACAGGGCGACCTACGAGCAGTACTTC.

The rearrangement links TRBV20-1 to TRBJ1-2; tentatively, D is TRBD1 (5 bases). This CDR3 is 16 amino acids long. The V and J ends lost 3 bases and 2 bases respectively, with 19 bases between them. Per germline, CDR1 DFQATT and CDR2 SNEGSKA (reference sequence). The CDR3 DNA is TGCAGTGCTAGGAGCGTTCCGGGGACCGCCAACTATGGCTACACCTTC. Translating it yields CSARSVPGTANYGYTF.

The J gene is TRBJ2-1, the V gene TRBV12-3 or TRBV12-4; 8 nucleotides agree with TRBD1. The junction had 3 bases not matched to a gene; V was cut back by 3 bases and J by 2 bases. CDR3 size: 15 residues. The DNA for the CDR3 is TGTGCCAGCAGTTTTACAGGGGGGACCTACAATGAGCAGTTCTTC. Its translation: CASSFTGGTYNEQFF.

This clonotype was detected a few times. This chain connects TRBV5-1 to TRBJ1-2, with D hard to call. In germline, CDR1 is SGHRS, CDR2 YFSETQ. CDR3 length: 15 amino acids. Trimming shortened V by 0 bases and J by 6 bases, and 15 bases separated the two germline ends. CDR3 in amino acids: CASSLASYGGDGYTF. CDR3 bases: TGCGCCAGCAGCTTGGCCAGTTACGGAGGAGATGGCTACACCTTC.

At least ten counts were recorded for this clonotype. The V call is TRBV12-3 or TRBV12-4, the J call TRBJ2-7, with 9 positions matching TRBD2. V shed 6 bases and J 3 bases; nucleotides not matched to a gene: 6. This CDR3 is 14 amino acids long. CDR3 in DNA: TGTGCCAGCAGGACCGGGACTAGCATCTACGAGCAGTACTTC. It yields the protein CASRTGTSIYEQYF.

Only a few counts were recorded for this clonotype. The chain recombines TRBV14 with TRBJ2-1, with a weak D call TRBD2 (5 bases). V was cut by 3 bases and J by 12 bases, with 18 bases left in between. The germline V gene has CDR1 SGHDN and CDR2 FVKESK. The CDR3 sequence is 14 residues long. The CDR3 sequence: CASSQGLSGRGQFF. In nucleotides, the CDR3 is TGTGCCAGCAGCCAGGGCCTATCGGGTCGGGGGCAGTTCTTC.

The J gene is TRBJ2-3, the V gene TRBV7-2; TRBD2 matches 9 bases. V lost 4 bases to trimming and J lost 5 bases; unmatched junction nucleotides: 10. This CDR3 region has 16 residues. Germline V lookup: CDR1 SGHTA, CDR2 FQGNSA. The CDR3 DNA reads TGTGCCAGCAGCTCCTATAGCGGGAGCGGAATAGATACGCAGTATTTT. The encoded protein is CASSSYSGSGIDTQYF. The full variable domain, completed using reference TRBV7-2 and TRBJ2-3, is GAGVSQSPSNKVTEKGKDVELRCDPISGHTALYWYRQSLGQGLEFLIYFQGNSAPDKSGLPSDRFSAERTGGSVSTLTIQRTQQEDSAVYLCASSSYSGSGIDTQYFGPGTRLTVL.

This clonotype was counted a few times. The gene calls are TRBV4-2 and TRBJ1-1; maybe TRBD1 (6 bases). Trimming pared 0 bases from V and 2 bases from J, leaving 10 bases between. CDR3 length: 15 amino acids. Per the germline V gene, CDR1 is LGHNA and CDR2 is YNFKEQ. The CDR3 nucleotides read TGTGCCAGCAGCCAAGAGAGGGGGGCAAACACTGAAGCTTTCTTT. Protein: CASSQERGANTEAFF.

The chain links TRBV10-3 to TRBJ2-7; 7 bases align to TRBD2. Germline CDR1 and CDR2: ENHRY and SYGVKD. This CDR3 is 13 amino acids long. Germline trimming cut 6 bases from V and 2 bases from J; bases unmatched to any gene: 4. The chain's CDR3 is CAISRSGTYEQYF. The CDR3, as DNA: TGTGCCATCAGCCGAAGCGGGACCTACGAGCAGTACTTC.

This clonotype was picked up one time. This sequence joins TRBV20-1 and TRBJ2-5; the match to TRBD2 covers 12 bases. This CDR3 comprises 15 residues. V was clipped by 4 bases and J by 2 bases; unmatched bases: 5. Germline V CDR1 and CDR2: DFQATT, SNEGSKA (reference sequence). This chain's CDR3 is CSAIRTSGEQETQYF. DNA of the CDR3: TGCAGTGCTATCAGGACTAGCGGGGAGCAAGAGACCCAGTACTTC.

This clonotype was seen more than once but under ten times. This chain uses TRBV20-1 with TRBJ1-5; a weak D match, TRBD1 (5 bases). V shed 3 bases and J shed 7 bases, with 13 bases lying between them. This CDR3 comprises 13 residues. The germline V gene encodes CDR1 DFQATT and CDR2 SNEGSKA (reference sequence). The CDR3, as DNA: TGCAGTGCTAGTCCCAGGGTGGAACAGCCCCAGCATTTT. It encodes CSASPRVEQPQHF.

This clonotype was observed a few times. The chain is built from TRBV6-2 or TRBV6-3 and TRBJ2-7; tentatively, D is TRBD1 (6 bases). Trimming cost V 2 bases and J 2 bases, with 19 bases left between them. Germline CDR1 is MNHEY and CDR2 is SVGEGT. This CDR3 spans 17 amino acids. As DNA, the CDR3 is TGTGCCAGCAGTTACGAAATAATGGGGGCCAAGGCCTACGAGCAGTACTTC. It yields the protein CASSYEIMGAKAYEQYF.

This clonotype was seen more than once but under ten times. A read error may produce the germline difference seen at one junction end. The chain joins TRBV28 to TRBJ2-7, with D hard to call. The CDR3 runs to 13 residues. Per germline, CDR1 MDHEN and CDR2 SYDVKM. CDR3 DNA: TGTGCCAGCTGTTTCCAGACCTCCTACGAGCAGTACTTC. This translates into CASCFQTSYEQYF.

The J gene is TRBJ2-1, the V gene TRBV19; the D is unclear. The V and J ends lost 4 bases and 8 bases respectively, with 12 bases between them. CDR1 and CDR2 (germline): LNHDA, SQIVND (reference sequence). This CDR3 contains 13 residues. Written as DNA, the CDR3 is TGTGCCAGTAGTACGGCAACGTGGCATGAGCAGTTCTTC. Its protein product is CASSTATWHEQFF. The variable domain in full, completed from reference TRBV19 and TRBJ2-1, reads DGGITQSPKYLFRKEGQNVTLSCEQNLNHDAMYWYRQDPGQGLRLIYYSQIVNDFQKGDIAEGYSVSREKKESFPLTVTSAQKNPTAFYLCASSTATWHEQFFGPGTRLTVL.

This chain uses TRBV6-1 with TRBJ2-7; D gene ambiguous. The V and J ends lost 6 bases and 0 bases respectively, with 12 bases between them. The length of the CDR3 is 14 residues. Germline values: CDR1 MNHNS, CDR2 SASEGT. CDR3 nucleotide sequence: TGTGCCAGCAGCCCCTTCAAAAGCTCCTACGAGCAGTACTTC. Translating it yields CASSPFKSSYEQYF.

The V call is TRBV7-2, the J call TRBJ2-3, with 10 nucleotides matching TRBD2. The CDR3 consists of 16 residues. The J segment lost 3 bases and the V segment lost 2 bases, leaving 5 bases of the junction unmatched. Germline values: CDR1 SGHTA, CDR2 FQGNSA. This CDR3 is CASSLLGSGRTDTQYF. CDR3 bases: TGTGCCAGCAGCTTACTGGGTAGCGGGAGGACAGATACGCAGTATTTT.

There are a few counts of this clonotype. The chain has TRBV4-3 and TRBJ1-1, with D possibly TRBD1 on 5 matching bases. Germline CDR1 is LGHNA and CDR2 is YSLEER. The CDR3 length is 15 residues. V was trimmed by 2 bases and J by 1 base, leaving 11 bases between them. The CDR3 region has the DNA TGCGCCAGCAGCCAATCCGGGACTCAGAACACTGAAGCTTTCTTT. Translated, it gives CASSQSGTQNTEAFF.

This clonotype was observed a handful of times. The chain joins TRBV12-3 or TRBV12-4 to TRBJ2-7; no definite D call. The CDR3 has 14 amino acids. V dropped 3 bases and J dropped 3 bases, with 12 bases sitting between them. The CDR3 DNA is TGTGCCAGCAGTTTTTGGTCAGGAGTCTACGAGCAGTACTTC. This sequence encodes CASSFWSGVYEQYF.